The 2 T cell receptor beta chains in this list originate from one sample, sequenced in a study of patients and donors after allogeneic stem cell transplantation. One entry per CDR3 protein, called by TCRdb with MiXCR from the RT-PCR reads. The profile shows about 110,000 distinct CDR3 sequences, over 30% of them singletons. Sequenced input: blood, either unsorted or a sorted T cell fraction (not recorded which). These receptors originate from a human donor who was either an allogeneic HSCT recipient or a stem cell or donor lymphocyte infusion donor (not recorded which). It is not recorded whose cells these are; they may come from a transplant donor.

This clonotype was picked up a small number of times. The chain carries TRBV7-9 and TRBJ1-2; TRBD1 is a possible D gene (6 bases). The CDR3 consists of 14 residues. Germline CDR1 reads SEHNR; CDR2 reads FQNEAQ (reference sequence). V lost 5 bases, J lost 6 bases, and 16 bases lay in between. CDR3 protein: CASSPRDNLDGYTF. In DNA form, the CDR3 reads TGTGCCAGCAGCCCCCGGGACAACTTGGATGGCTACACCTTC.

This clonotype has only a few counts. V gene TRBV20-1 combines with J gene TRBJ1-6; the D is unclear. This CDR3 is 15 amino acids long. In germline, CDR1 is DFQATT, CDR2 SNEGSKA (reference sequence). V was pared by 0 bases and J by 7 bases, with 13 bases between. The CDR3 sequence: CSARDTAGENSPLHF. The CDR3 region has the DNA TGCAGTGCTAGAGATACGGCCGGGGAAAATTCACCCCTCCACTTT.